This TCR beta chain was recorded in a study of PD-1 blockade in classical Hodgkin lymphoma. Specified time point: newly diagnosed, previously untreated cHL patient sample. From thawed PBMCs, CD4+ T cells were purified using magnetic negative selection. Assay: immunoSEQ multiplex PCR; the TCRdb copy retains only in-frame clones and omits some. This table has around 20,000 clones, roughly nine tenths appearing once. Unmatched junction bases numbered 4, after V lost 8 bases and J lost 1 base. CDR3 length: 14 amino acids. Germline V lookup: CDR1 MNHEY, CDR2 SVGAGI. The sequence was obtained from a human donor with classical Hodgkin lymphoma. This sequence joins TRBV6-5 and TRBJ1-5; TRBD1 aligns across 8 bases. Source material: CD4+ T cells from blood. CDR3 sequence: CASSRTGSNQPQHF. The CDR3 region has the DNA TGTGCCAGCTCAAGGACAGGGAGCAATCAGCCCCAGCATTTT.